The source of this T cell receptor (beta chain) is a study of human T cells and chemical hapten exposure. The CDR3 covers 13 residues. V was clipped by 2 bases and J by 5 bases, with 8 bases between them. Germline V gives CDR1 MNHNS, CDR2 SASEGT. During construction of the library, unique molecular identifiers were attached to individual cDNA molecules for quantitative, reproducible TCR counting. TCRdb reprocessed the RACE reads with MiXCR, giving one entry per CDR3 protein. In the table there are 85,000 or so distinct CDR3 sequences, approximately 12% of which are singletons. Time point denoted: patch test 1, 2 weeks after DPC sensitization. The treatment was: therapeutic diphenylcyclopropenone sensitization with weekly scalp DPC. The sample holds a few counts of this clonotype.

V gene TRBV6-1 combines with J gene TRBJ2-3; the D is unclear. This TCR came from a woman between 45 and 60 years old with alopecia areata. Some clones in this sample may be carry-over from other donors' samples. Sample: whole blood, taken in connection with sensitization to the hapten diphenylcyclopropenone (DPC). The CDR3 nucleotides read TGTGCCAGCAGTGAAAGGGTCGGAGATACGCAGTATTTT. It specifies CASSERVGDTQYF.